Listed below are T cell receptor beta chains from one sample, sequenced in a study of cytomegalovirus exposure and HLA in healthy donors. The protocol was immunoSEQ multiplex PCR, while the TCRdb copy is restricted to in-frame clones and leaves out a portion. The sample has some 160,000 clones; approximately 88% are singletons. Sequenced: PBMCs. The receptor source for this set is a woman aged 18-29 years in good health and CMV-seronegative. Both conserved end residues are part of each CDR3. A D gene is named only where the DNA matches it firmly.

V	length	J	D	CDR3
TRBV2	14	TRBJ2-7	NA	CASSVLGLLGEQYF
TRBV5-1	15	TRBJ1-2	NA	CASSLREGGNYGYTF
TRBV18	17	TRBJ2-7	TRBD2	CASSPRGSGGAAYEQYF
TRBV18	14	TRBJ2-5	TRBD1	CASSPTGGPETQYF
TRBV28	15	TRBJ2-7	NA	CASSFPSRGNYEQYF
TRBV5-5	15	TRBJ1-4	TRBD1	CASSWTGETNEKLFF
TRBV5-4	14	TRBJ2-7	TRBD1	CASSSRQGSYEQYF
TRBV9	17	TRBJ2-6	TRBD2	CASSVISGGTGANVLTF
TRBV20-1	11	TRBJ1-2	TRBD1	CSAPTGGGYTF
TRBV25-1	13	TRBJ1-1	TRBD1	CASTDRGFPEAFF
TRBV2	14	TRBJ2-7	TRBD1	CASSRQGTRYEQYF
TRBV6-4	15	TRBJ2-3	TRBD2	CASRPSGGAPDTQYF
TRBV19	16	TRBJ1-5	NA	CASSLGTLSGNQPQHF
TRBV6-1	14	TRBJ1-5	TRBD1	CASNAEGGQGIQHF
TRBV6-5	15	TRBJ2-1	NA	CASRGVGTYYNEQFF
TRBV18	17	TRBJ1-3	NA	CASSPIGAGISGNTIYF
TRBV6-1	14	TRBJ1-1	NA	CASSSTRGGTEAFF
TRBV6-1	13	TRBJ1-5	NA	CASSRYRNQPQHF
TRBV5-1	14	TRBJ2-5	TRBD1	CASSPFRQGETQYF
TRBV7-3	16	TRBJ2-2	TRBD2	CASSFTSGFNTGELFF
TRBV15	17	TRBJ2-2	TRBD2	CATSRGSGGAYTGELFF
TRBV4-1	15	TRBJ1-1	TRBD1	CASSPGTGGGVEAFF
TRBV7-9	15	TRBJ2-1	NA	CASSLHGDSYNEQFF
TRBV30	18	TRBJ1-3	TRBD1	CAWNEGAFEVGPGNTIYF
TRBV29-1	13	TRBJ2-3	NA	CSVGQRTEGTQYF
TRBV18	14	TRBJ2-1	NA	CASSPGVTYNEQFF
TRBV10-1	14	TRBJ2-7	NA	CASSEEGQSDEQYF